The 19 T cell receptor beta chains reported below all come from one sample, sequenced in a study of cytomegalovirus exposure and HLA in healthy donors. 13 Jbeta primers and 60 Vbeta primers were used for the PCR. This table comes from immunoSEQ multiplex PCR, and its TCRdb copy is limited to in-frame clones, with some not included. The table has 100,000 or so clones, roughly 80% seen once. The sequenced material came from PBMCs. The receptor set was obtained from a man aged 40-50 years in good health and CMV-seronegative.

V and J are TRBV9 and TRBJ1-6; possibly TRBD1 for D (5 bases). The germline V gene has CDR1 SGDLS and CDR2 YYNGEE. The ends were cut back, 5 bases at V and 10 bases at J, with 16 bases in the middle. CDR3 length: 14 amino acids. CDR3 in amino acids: CASSTAGGVSPLHF. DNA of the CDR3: TGTGCCAGCAGTACGGCAGGAGGGGTATCACCCCTCCACTTT.

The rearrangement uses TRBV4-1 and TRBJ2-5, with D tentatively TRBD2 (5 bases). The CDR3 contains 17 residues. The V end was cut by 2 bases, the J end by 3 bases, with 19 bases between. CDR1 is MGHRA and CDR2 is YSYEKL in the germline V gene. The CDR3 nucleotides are TGCGCCAGCAGCCAACGAGCAGCGGTCCTGAGGGAAGAGACCCAGTACTTC. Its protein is CASSQRAAVLREETQYF.

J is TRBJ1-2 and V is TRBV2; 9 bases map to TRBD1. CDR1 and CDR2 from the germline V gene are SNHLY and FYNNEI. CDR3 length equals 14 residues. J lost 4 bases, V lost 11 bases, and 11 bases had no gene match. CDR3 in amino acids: CACTRDRDLYGYTF. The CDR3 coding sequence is TGTGCCTGCACCCGGGACAGGGACCTCTATGGCTACACCTTC.

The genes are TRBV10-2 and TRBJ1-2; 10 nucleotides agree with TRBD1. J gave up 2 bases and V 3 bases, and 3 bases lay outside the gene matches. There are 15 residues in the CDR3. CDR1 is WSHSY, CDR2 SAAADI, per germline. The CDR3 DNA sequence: TGCGCCAGCAGTGAACCGGGACAGGGGAACTATGGCTACACCTTC. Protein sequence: CASSEPGQGNYGYTF.

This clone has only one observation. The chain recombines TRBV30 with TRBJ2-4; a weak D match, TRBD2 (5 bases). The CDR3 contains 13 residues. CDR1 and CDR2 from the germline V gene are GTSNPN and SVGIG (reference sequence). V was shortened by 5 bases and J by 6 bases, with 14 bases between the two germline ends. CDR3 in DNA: TGTGCCTGGGCACCGGGGTTCGGAAACATTCAGTACTTC. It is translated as CAWAPGFGNIQYF.

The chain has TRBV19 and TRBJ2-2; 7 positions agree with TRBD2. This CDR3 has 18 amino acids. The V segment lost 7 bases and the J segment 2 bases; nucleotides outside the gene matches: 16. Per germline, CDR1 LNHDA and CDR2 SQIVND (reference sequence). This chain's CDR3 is CASTRVGPTSFNTGELFF. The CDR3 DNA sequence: TGTGCCAGTACCAGGGTTGGCCCGACTAGCTTCAACACCGGGGAGCTGTTTTTT.

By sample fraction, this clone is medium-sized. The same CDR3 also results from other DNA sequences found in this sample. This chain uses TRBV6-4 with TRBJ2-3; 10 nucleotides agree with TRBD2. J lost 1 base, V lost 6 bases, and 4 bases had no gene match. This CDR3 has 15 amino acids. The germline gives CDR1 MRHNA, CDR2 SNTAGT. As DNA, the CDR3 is TGTGCCAGCAGCCCTACTAGCGGGGGCACAGATACGCAGTATTTT. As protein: CASSPTSGGTDTQYF.

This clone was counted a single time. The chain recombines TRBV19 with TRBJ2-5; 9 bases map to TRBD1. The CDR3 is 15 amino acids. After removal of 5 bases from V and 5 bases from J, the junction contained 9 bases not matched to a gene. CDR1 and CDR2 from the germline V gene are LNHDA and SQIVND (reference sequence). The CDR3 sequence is CASSSRDREPETQYF. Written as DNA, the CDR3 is TGTGCCAGTAGTTCTCGGGACAGGGAGCCGGAGACCCAGTACTTC.

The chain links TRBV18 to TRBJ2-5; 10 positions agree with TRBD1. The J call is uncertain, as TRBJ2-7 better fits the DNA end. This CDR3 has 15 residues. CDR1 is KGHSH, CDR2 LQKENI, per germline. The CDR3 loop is CASSPDRGDSYEQYF. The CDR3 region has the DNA TGTGCCAGCTCACCGGACAGGGGGGACTCCTACGAGCAGTACTTC.

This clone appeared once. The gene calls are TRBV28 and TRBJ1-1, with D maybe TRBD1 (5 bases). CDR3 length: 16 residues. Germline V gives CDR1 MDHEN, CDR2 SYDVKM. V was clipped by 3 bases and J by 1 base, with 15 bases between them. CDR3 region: CASSLIGGSGNTEAFF. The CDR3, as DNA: TGTGCCAGCAGTTTGATCGGGGGGTCGGGGAACACTGAAGCTTTCTTT.

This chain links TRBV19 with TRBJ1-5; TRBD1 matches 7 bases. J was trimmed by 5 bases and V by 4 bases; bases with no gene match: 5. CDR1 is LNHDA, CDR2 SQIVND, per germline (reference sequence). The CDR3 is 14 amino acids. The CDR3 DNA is TGTGCCAGTAGTACAATACAGGGGTATCAGCCCCAGCATTTT. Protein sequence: CASSTIQGYQPQHF. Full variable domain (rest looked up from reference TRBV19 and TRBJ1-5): DGGITQSPKYLFRKEGQNVTLSCEQNLNHDAMYWYRQDPGQGLRLIYYSQIVNDFQKGDIAEGYSVSREKKESFPLTVTSAQKNPTAFYLCASSTIQGYQPQHFGDGTRLSIL.

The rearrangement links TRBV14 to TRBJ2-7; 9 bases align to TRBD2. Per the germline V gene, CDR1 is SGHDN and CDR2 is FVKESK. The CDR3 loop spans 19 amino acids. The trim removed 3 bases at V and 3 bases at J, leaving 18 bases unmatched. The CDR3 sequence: CASSHLGLARVGTIYEQYF. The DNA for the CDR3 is TGTGCCAGCAGCCATCTAGGACTAGCGCGCGTAGGCACTATCTACGAGCAGTACTTC.

DNA for the CDR3: TGCGCCAGCAGCTTGGTGATTGGCGGAAGCACAGATACGCAGTATTTT. The encoded protein is CASSLVIGGSTDTQYF. V and J are TRBV5-1 and TRBJ2-3; D unresolved. Between the trimmed V and J ends, which lost 0 bases and 0 bases, there was a span of 11 bases. The CDR3 is 16 residues long. Germline CDR1 reads SGHRS; CDR2 reads YFSETQ.

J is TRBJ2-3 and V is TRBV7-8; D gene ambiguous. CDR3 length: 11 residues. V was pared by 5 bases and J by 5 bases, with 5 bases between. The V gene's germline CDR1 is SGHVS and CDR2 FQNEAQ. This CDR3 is CASSPLDTQYF. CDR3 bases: TGTGCCAGCAGCCCCCTAGATACGCAGTATTTT.

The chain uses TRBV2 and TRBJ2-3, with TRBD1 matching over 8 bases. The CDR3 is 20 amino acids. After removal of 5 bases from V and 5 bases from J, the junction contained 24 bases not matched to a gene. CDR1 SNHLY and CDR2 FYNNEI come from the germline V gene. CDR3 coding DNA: TGTGCCAGCAGTCTCAGGGAATCAGGGGGCGCCGACCCTCGGGGAGATACGCAGTATTTT. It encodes CASSLRESGGADPRGDTQYF.

The CDR3 DNA is TGTGCCCTAGGCGGGGGCCTAAACACCGGGGAGCTGTTTTTT. Translated: CALGGGLNTGELFF. The chain recombines TRBV6-6 with TRBJ2-2; TRBD2 is a possible D gene (7 bases). Per the germline V gene, CDR1 is MNHNY and CDR2 is SVGAGI (reference sequence). This CDR3 comprises 14 residues. The ends were cut back, 11 bases at V and 2 bases at J, with 15 bases in the middle.

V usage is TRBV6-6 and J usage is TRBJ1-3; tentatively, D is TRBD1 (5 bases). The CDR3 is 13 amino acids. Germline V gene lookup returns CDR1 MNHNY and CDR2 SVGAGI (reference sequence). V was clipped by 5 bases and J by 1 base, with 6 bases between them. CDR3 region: CASSQGSGNTIYF. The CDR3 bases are TGTGCCAGCAGTCAGGGTTCTGGAAACACCATATATTTT.

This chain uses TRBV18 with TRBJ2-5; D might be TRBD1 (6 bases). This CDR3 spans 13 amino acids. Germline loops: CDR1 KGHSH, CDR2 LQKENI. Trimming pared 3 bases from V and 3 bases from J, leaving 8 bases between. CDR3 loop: CASSPAGEETQYF. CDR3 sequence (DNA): TGTGCCAGCTCACCTGCAGGGGAAGAGACCCAGTACTTC.

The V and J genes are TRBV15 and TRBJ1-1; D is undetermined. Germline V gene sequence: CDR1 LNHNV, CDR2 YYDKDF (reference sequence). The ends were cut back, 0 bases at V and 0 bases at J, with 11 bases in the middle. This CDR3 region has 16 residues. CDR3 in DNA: TGTGCCACCAGCAGAGAATACGGAGGGTTGAACACTGAAGCTTTCTTT. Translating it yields CATSREYGGLNTEAFF. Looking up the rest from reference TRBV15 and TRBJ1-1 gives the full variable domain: DAMVIQNPRYQVTQFGKPVTLSCSQTLNHNVMYWYQQKSSQAPKLLFHYYDKDFNNEADTPDNFQSRRPNTSFCFLDIRSPGLGDTAMYLCATSREYGGLNTEAFFGQGTRLTVV.